This T cell receptor (beta chain) originates from a study of blood T cell repertoires in COVID-19. Per the study methods: Reference gene primer amplification yielded estimated nucleated cell counts. Method: immunoSEQ multiplex PCR; TCRdb's copy keeps in-frame clones and lacks some. The V and J calls and the clone size are those of that table, but D and trimming were determined from the DNA. The table has roughly 38,000 clones, around 85% seen once. Germline-derived CDR1 and CDR2 are LGHDT and YNNKEL (reference sequence). The trim removed 5 bases at V and 6 bases at J, leaving 12 bases unmatched. This CDR3 region has 16 residues.

This clonotype was obtained from a man aged 40-49 years with active or convalescent COVID-19. The chain uses TRBV3-1 (or the pseudogene TRBV3-2) and TRBJ2-3; 9 nucleotides align to TRBD2. The sequencing sample was made of peripheral blood. CDR3 DNA: TGTGCCAGCAGCAGTCGTAGCGGGAGTACGCGGGATACGCAGTATTTT. As protein: CASSSRSGSTRDTQYF.